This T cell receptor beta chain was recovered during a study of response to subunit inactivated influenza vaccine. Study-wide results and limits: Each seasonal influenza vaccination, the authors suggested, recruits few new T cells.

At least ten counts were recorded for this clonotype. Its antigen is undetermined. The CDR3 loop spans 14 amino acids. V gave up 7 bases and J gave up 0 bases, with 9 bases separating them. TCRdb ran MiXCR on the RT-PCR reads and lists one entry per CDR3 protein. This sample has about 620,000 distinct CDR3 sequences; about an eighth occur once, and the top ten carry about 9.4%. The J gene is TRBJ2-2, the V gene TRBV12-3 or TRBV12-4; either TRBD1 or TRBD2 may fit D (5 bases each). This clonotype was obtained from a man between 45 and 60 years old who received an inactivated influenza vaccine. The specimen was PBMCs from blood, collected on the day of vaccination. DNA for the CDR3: TGTGCCAGCACGGGACCGTCGAACACCGGGGAGCTGTTTTTT. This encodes CASTGPSNTGELFF.